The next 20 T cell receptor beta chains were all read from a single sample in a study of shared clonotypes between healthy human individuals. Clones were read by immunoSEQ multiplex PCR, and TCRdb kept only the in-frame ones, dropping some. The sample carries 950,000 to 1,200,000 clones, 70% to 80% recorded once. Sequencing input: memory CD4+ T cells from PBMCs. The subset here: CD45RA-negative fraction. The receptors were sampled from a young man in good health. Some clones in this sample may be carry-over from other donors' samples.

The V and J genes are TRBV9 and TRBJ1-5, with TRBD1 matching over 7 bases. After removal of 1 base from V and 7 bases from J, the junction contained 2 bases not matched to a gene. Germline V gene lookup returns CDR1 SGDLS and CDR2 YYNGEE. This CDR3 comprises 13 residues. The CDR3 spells CASSVTGEQPQHF. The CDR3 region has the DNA TGTGCCAGCAGCGTAACAGGGGAACAGCCCCAGCATTTT. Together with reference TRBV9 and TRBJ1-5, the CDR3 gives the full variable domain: DSGVTQTPKHLITATGQRVTLRCSPRSGDLSVYWYQQSLDQGLQFLIQYYNGEERAKGNILERFSAQQFPDLHSELNLSSLELGDSALYFCASSVTGEQPQHFGDGTRLSIL.

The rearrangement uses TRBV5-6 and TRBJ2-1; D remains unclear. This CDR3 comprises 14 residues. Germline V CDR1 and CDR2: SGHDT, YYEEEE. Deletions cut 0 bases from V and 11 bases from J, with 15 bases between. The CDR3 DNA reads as TGTGCCAGCAGCTTGGTTCTAGTCGGACCCAAGCAGTTCTTC. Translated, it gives CASSLVLVGPKQFF. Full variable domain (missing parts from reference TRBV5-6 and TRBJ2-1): DAGVTQSPTHLIKTRGQQVTLRCSPKSGHDTVSWYQQALGQGPQFIFQYYEEEERQRGNFPDRFSGHQFPNYSSELNVNALLLGDSALYLCASSLVLVGPKQFFGPGTRLTVL.

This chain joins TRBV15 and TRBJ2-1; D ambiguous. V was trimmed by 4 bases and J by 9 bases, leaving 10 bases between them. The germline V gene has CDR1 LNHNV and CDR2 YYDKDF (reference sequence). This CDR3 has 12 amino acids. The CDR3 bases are TGTGCCACCAGCAACGATTTAAGTGAGCAGTTCTTC. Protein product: CATSNDLSEQFF. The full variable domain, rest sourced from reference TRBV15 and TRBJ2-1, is DAMVIQNPRYQVTQFGKPVTLSCSQTLNHNVMYWYQQKSSQAPKLLFHYYDKDFNNEADTPDNFQSRRPNTSFCFLDIRSPGLGDTAMYLCATSNDLSEQFFGPGTRLTVL.

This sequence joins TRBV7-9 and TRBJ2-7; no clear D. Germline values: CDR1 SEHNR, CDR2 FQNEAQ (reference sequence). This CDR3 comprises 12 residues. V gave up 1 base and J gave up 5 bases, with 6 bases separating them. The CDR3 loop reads CASSLGMHEQYF. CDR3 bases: TGTGCCAGCAGCTTAGGAATGCACGAGCAGTACTTC.

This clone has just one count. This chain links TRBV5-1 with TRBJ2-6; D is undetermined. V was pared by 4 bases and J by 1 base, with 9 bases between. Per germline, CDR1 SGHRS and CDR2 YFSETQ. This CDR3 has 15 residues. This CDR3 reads CASSLLWSGANVLTF. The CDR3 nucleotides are TGCGCCAGCAGCCTCCTGTGGTCTGGGGCCAACGTCCTGACTTTC.

CDR3 loop: CASSLAGGVYEQYF. CDR3 bases: TGTGCCAGCAGCTTAGCGGGAGGGGTTTACGAGCAGTACTTC. This chain links TRBV5-4 with TRBJ2-7, with 10 bases identical to TRBD2. Germline CDR1 reads SGHNT; CDR2 reads YYREEE (reference sequence). This CDR3 region has 14 residues. V was clipped by 2 bases and J by 4 bases; unmatched bases: 3.

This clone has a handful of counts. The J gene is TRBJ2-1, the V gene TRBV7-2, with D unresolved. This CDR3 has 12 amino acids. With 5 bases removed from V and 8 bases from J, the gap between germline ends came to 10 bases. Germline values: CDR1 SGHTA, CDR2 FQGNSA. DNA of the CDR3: TGTGCCAGCAGCCCTCGCTTCGATGAGCAGTTCTTC. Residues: CASSPRFDEQFF.

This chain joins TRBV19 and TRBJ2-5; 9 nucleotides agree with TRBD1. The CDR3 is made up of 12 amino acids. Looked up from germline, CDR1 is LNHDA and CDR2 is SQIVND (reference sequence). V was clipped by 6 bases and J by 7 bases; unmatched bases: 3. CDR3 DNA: TGTGCCAGTAGGGACAGGGGTCCGACCCAGTACTTC. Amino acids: CASRDRGPTQYF. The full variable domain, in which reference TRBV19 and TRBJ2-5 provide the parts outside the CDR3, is DGGITQSPKYLFRKEGQNVTLSCEQNLNHDAMYWYRQDPGQGLRLIYYSQIVNDFQKGDIAEGYSVSREKKESFPLTVTSAQKNPTAFYLCASRDRGPTQYFGPGTRLLVL.

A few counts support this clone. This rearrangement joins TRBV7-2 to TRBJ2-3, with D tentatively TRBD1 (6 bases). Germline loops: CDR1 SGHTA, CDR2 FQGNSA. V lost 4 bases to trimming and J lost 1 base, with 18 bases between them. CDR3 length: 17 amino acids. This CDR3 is CASSSQGSGPRTDTQYF. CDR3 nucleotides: TGTGCCAGCAGCTCCCAGGGGTCGGGACCCCGCACAGATACGCAGTATTTT.

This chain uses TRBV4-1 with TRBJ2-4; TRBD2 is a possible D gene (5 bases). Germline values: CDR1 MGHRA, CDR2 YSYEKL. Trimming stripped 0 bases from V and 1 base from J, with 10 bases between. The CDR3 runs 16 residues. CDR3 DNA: TGCGCCAGCAGCCAAGATGGGAAGCGGGCCAAAAACATTCAGTACTTC. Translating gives CASSQDGKRAKNIQYF.

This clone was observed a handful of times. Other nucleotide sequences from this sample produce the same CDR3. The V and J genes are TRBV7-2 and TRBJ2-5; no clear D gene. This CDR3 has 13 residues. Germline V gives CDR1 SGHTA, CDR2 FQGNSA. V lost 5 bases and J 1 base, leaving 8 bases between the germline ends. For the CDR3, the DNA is TGTGCCAGCAGCCCACCCTCCCAAGAGACCCAGTACTTC. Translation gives CASSPPSQETQYF. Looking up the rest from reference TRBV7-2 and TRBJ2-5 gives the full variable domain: GAGVSQSPSNKVTEKGKDVELRCDPISGHTALYWYRQSLGQGLEFLIYFQGNSAPDKSGLPSDRFSAERTGGSVSTLTIQRTQQEDSAVYLCASSPPSQETQYFGPGTRLLVL.

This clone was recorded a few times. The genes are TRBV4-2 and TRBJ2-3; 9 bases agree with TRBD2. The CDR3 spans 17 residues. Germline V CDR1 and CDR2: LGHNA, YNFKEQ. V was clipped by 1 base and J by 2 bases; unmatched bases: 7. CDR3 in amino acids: CASSQVIIAGDTDTQYF. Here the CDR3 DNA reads TGTGCCAGCAGCCAAGTCATAATAGCGGGAGACACAGATACGCAGTATTTT.

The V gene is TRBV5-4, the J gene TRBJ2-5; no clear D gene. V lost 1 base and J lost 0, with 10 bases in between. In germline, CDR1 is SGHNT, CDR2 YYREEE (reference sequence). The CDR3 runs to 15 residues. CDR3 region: CASSLRSGYQETQYF. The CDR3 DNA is TGTGCCAGCAGCTTGAGATCGGGCTACCAAGAGACCCAGTACTTC.

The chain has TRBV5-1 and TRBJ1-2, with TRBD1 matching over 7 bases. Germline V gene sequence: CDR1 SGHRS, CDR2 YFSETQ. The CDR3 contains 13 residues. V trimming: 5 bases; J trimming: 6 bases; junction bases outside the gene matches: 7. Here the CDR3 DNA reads TGCGCCAGCAGAGATGGGACAGACGATGGCTACACCTTC. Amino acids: CASRDGTDDGYTF.

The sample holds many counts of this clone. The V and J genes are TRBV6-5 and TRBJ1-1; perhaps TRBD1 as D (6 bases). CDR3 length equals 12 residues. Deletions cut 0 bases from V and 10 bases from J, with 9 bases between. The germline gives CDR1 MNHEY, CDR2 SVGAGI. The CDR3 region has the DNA TGTGCCAGCAGTTACTCAGGGGGAGGAGCTTTCTTT. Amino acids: CASSYSGGGAFF.

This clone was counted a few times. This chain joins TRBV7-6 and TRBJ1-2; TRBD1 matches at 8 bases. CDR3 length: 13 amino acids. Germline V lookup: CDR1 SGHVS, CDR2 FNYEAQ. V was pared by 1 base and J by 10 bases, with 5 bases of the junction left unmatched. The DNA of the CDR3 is TGTGCCAGCAGCTTAGGGCAGGGGGCGGACTACACCTTC. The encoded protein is CASSLGQGADYTF. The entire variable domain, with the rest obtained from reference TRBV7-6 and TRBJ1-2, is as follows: GAGVSQSPRYKVTKRGQDVALRCDPISGHVSLYWYRQALGQGPEFLTYFNYEAQQDKSGLPNDRFSAERPEGSISTLTIQRTEQRDSAMYRCASSLGQGADYTFGSGTRLTVV.

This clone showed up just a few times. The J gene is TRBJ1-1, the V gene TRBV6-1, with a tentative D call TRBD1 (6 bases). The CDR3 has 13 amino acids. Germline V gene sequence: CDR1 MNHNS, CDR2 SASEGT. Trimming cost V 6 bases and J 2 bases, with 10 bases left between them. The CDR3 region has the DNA TGTGCCAGCAGGACAGGAGCAAACACTGAAGCTTTCTTT. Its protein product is CASRTGANTEAFF.

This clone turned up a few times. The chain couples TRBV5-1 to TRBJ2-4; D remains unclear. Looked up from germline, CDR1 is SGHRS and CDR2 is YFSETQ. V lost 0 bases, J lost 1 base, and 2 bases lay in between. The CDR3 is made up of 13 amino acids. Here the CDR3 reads CASSLEAKNIQYF. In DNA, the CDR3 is TGCGCCAGCAGCTTGGAGGCCAAAAACATTCAGTACTTC.

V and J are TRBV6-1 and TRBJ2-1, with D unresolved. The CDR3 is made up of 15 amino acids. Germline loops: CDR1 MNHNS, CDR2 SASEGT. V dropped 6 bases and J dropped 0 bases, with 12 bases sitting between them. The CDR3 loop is CASRTSALSYNEQFF. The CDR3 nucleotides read TGTGCCAGCAGAACCAGCGCGCTCTCCTACAATGAGCAGTTCTTC.

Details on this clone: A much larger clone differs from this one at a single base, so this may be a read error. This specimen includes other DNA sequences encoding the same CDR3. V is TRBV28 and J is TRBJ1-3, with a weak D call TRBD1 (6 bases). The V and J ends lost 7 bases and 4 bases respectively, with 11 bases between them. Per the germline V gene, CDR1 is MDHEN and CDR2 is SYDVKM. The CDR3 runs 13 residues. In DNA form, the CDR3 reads TGTGCCAGCATTGGGACATCAGGAAACACCATATATTTT. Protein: CASIGTSGNTIYF.